The rows below give T cell receptor beta chains drawn from one sample of a study of T cell responses to AZD1222 COVID-19 vaccine. Measured with immunoSEQ multiplex PCR; TCRdb has only the in-frame clones, and not every one. The data hold about 130,000 clones, with 90% to 95% observed a single time. Here the sequenced sample was peripheral blood, taken 28 days after the second AZD1222 dose. These receptors were obtained from an adult who received the AZD1222 COVID-19 vaccine. Each CDR3 is given with its conserved first and last residue. Each record gives: D gene, V gene, J gene, clone size, CDR3 protein, CDR3 DNA. A D gene is named only where the DNA matches it firmly. Size is omitted from some rows. Given values are once, few, many or a class for expanded clones.

d_gene: TRBD1; v_gene: TRBV10-1; j_gene: TRBJ1-5; abundance: few; CDR3aa: CASSPSRTGRRRSNQPQHF; CDR3nt: TGCGCCAGCAGTCCCTCTAGGACAGGGAGGAGGAGAAGCAATCAGCCCCAGCATTTT
d_gene: TRBD2; v_gene: TRBV2; j_gene: TRBJ2-7; abundance: NA; CDR3aa: CASRLTSGGTISYEQYF; CDR3nt: TGTGCCAGCAGGTTGACTAGCGGGGGGACAATCTCCTACGAGCAGTACTTC
d_gene: TRBD1; v_gene: TRBV19; j_gene: TRBJ1-5; abundance: NA; CDR3aa: CASSPRGQFNGDGYQPQHF; CDR3nt: TGTGCCAGTAGTCCGAGGGGACAGTTTAACGGTGACGGGTATCAGCCCCAGCATTTT
d_gene: TRBD1; v_gene: TRBV28; j_gene: TRBJ2-1; abundance: NA; CDR3aa: CASSSTGKFGEQFF; CDR3nt: TGTGCCAGCAGTTCGACAGGGAAATTCGGTGAGCAGTTCTTC
d_gene: NA; v_gene: TRBV6-5; j_gene: TRBJ1-2; abundance: few; CDR3aa: CATTSGSNYGYTF; CDR3nt: TGTGCCACAACATCGGGATCCAACTATGGCTACACCTTC
d_gene: NA; v_gene: TRBV5-1; j_gene: TRBJ2-1; abundance: NA; CDR3aa: CASSTDREQFF; CDR3nt: TGCGCCAGCAGCACAGACAGAGAGCAGTTCTTC
d_gene: TRBD1; v_gene: TRBV11-2; j_gene: TRBJ1-2; abundance: NA; CDR3aa: CASSSWTGASIYGYTF; CDR3nt: TGTGCCAGCAGCTCATGGACAGGCGCCTCTATCTATGGCTACACCTTC
d_gene: NA; v_gene: TRBV30; j_gene: TRBJ2-6; abundance: NA; CDR3aa: CAWTRGANVLTF; CDR3nt: TGTGCCTGGACCCGGGGGGCCAACGTCCTGACTTTC
d_gene: NA; v_gene: TRBV6-5; j_gene: TRBJ1-6; abundance: NA; CDR3aa: CASSYLDRYNSPLHF; CDR3nt: TGTGCCAGCAGTTACCTTGACAGATATAATTCACCCCTCCACTTT
d_gene: TRBD2; v_gene: TRBV4-2; j_gene: TRBJ2-7; abundance: few; CDR3aa: CASSQDRLAGSSYEQYF; CDR3nt: TGTGCCAGCAGCCAAGATCGGCTAGCGGGGAGCTCCTACGAGCAGTACTTC
d_gene: NA; v_gene: TRBV23-1; j_gene: TRBJ1-1; abundance: NA; CDR3aa: CASSLRLGNTEAFF; CDR3nt: TGCGCCAGCAGTCTTCGATTGGGGAACACTGAAGCTTTCTTT
d_gene: NA; v_gene: TRBV3-1/TRBV3-2; j_gene: TRBJ1-2; abundance: NA; CDR3aa: CASSSREVNYGYTF; CDR3nt: TGTGCCAGCAGCTCCCGGGAGGTGAACTATGGCTACACCTTC
d_gene: TRBD1; v_gene: TRBV9; j_gene: TRBJ1-6; abundance: NA; CDR3aa: CASSWAGGENSPLHF; CDR3nt: TGTGCCAGCAGCTGGGCAGGGGGGGAGAATTCACCCCTCCACTTT
d_gene: TRBD1; v_gene: TRBV18; j_gene: TRBJ2-7; abundance: NA; CDR3aa: CASSPRDRVYEQYF; CDR3nt: TGTGCCAGCTCACCACGGGACAGGGTCTACGAGCAGTACTTC
d_gene: TRBD2; v_gene: TRBV6-2/TRBV6-3; j_gene: TRBJ2-5; abundance: NA; CDR3aa: CASSPLAGGQETQYF; CDR3nt: TGTGCCAGCAGCCCACTAGCGGGGGGCCAAGAGACCCAGTACTTC
d_gene: NA; v_gene: TRBV19; j_gene: TRBJ1-2; abundance: few; CDR3aa: CARTSRGANYGYTF; CDR3nt: TGTGCCCGTACGAGCCGGGGGGCAAACTATGGCTACACCTTC
d_gene: NA; v_gene: TRBV29-1; j_gene: TRBJ1-1; abundance: NA; CDR3aa: CSVVMNTEAFF; CDR3nt: TGCAGCGTTGTAATGAACACTGAAGCTTTCTTT
d_gene: NA; v_gene: TRBV24-1; j_gene: TRBJ1-1; abundance: NA; CDR3aa: CATSSYGVGTAEAFF; CDR3nt: TGTGCCACCAGTTCCTATGGGGTGGGGACCGCTGAAGCTTTCTTT
d_gene: TRBD2; v_gene: TRBV9; j_gene: TRBJ2-1; abundance: NA; CDR3aa: CASSVSAGGSYNEQFF; CDR3nt: TGTGCCAGCAGCGTATCAGCCGGGGGGTCCTACAATGAGCAGTTCTTC
d_gene: NA; v_gene: TRBV7-9; j_gene: TRBJ1-2; abundance: NA; CDR3aa: CASSTLGEGGGYTF; CDR3nt: TGTGCCAGCAGCACCCTCGGGGAGGGGGGCGGCTACACCTTC
d_gene: TRBD1; v_gene: TRBV7-2; j_gene: TRBJ2-6; abundance: NA; CDR3aa: CASSRGQGIGANVLTF; CDR3nt: TGTGCCAGCAGCAGGGGACAGGGGATTGGGGCCAACGTCCTGACTTTC
d_gene: NA; v_gene: TRBV5-6; j_gene: TRBJ2-5; abundance: NA; CDR3aa: CASSYALMGTQETQYF; CDR3nt: TGTGCCAGCAGTTACGCTCTTATGGGAACACAAGAGACCCAGTACTTC
d_gene: TRBD1; v_gene: TRBV6-5; j_gene: TRBJ1-1; abundance: NA; CDR3aa: CASDRGMNTEAFF; CDR3nt: TGTGCCAGCGACAGGGGTATGAACACTGAAGCTTTCTTT
d_gene: NA; v_gene: TRBV11-3; j_gene: TRBJ1-1; abundance: once; CDR3aa: CASSLGQYEAFF; CDR3nt: TGTGCCAGCAGCTTAGGGCAGTATGAAGCTTTCTTT
d_gene: NA; v_gene: TRBV19; j_gene: TRBJ1-2; abundance: NA; CDR3aa: CASSIETDNYGYTF; CDR3nt: TGTGCCAGTAGTATAGAGACAGACAACTATGGCTACACCTTC
d_gene: NA; v_gene: TRBV5-5; j_gene: TRBJ1-1; abundance: NA; CDR3aa: CASSLAGDTAFF; CDR3nt: TGTGCCAGCAGCTTGGCCGGGGATACGGCTTTCTTT
d_gene: TRBD1; v_gene: TRBV7-9; j_gene: TRBJ2-6; abundance: NA; CDR3aa: CASSFGDWTGIRPPNVLTF; CDR3nt: TGTGCCAGCAGCTTTGGGGACTGGACAGGGATCAGGCCCCCGAACGTCCTGACTTTC
d_gene: NA; v_gene: TRBV27; j_gene: TRBJ1-6; abundance: once; CDR3aa: CASSLSQGGPNSPLHF; CDR3nt: TGTGCCAGCAGTTTATCTCAGGGAGGTCCCAATTCACCCCTCCACTTT
d_gene: NA; v_gene: TRBV6-5; j_gene: TRBJ1-2; abundance: NA; CDR3aa: CASSPRILDYGYTF; CDR3nt: TGTGCCAGCAGTCCCCGGATCCTAGACTATGGCTACACCTTC
d_gene: NA; v_gene: TRBV4-2; j_gene: TRBJ1-2; abundance: NA; CDR3aa: CASSHLTTENYGYTF; CDR3nt: TGTGCCAGCAGCCATCTTACGACCGAGAACTATGGCTACACCTTC
d_gene: NA; v_gene: TRBV9; j_gene: TRBJ2-5; abundance: NA; CDR3aa: CASSGDHKGETQYF; CDR3nt: TGTGCCAGCAGCGGGGATCATAAGGGGGAGACCCAGTACTTC
d_gene: NA; v_gene: TRBV5-1; j_gene: TRBJ2-7; abundance: NA; CDR3aa: CASSLGIWSYEQYF; CDR3nt: TGCGCCAGCAGCCTAGGGATTTGGTCCTACGAGCAGTACTTC
d_gene: NA; v_gene: TRBV3-1/TRBV3-2; j_gene: TRBJ1-2; abundance: NA; CDR3aa: CASSQVAVGGGYGYTF; CDR3nt: TGTGCCAGCAGCCAAGTCGCGGTGGGGGGTGGTTATGGCTACACCTTC
d_gene: NA; v_gene: TRBV5-6; j_gene: TRBJ1-2; abundance: once; CDR3aa: CASSFVGEGSYTF; CDR3nt: TGTGCCAGCAGCTTCGTCGGGGAAGGTAGCTACACCTTC
d_gene: TRBD2; v_gene: TRBV5-5; j_gene: TRBJ2-7; abundance: NA; CDR3aa: CASSETGLAGFGDYEQYF; CDR3nt: TGTGCCAGCAGCGAAACGGGACTAGCGGGATTTGGGGATTACGAGCAGTACTTC
d_gene: NA; v_gene: TRBV6-5; j_gene: TRBJ1-1; abundance: NA; CDR3aa: CASSRDTLNTEAFF; CDR3nt: TGTGCCAGCAGTAGGGACACCCTGAACACTGAAGCTTTCTTT
d_gene: NA; v_gene: TRBV18; j_gene: TRBJ2-7; abundance: NA; CDR3aa: CASSPPNGAGTGEQYF; CDR3nt: TGTGCCAGCTCACCACCAAATGGGGCCGGGACGGGCGAGCAGTACTTC
d_gene: NA; v_gene: TRBV6-5; j_gene: TRBJ1-1; abundance: NA; CDR3aa: CASSYHLAGEAFF; CDR3nt: TGTGCCAGCAGTTACCACCTGGCGGGGGAAGCTTTCTTT
d_gene: NA; v_gene: TRBV27; j_gene: TRBJ1-6; abundance: NA; CDR3aa: CASSFGNSPLHF; CDR3nt: TGTGCCAGCAGTTTCGGTAATTCACCCCTCCACTTT
d_gene: NA; v_gene: TRBV2; j_gene: TRBJ2-1; abundance: NA; CDR3aa: CASRVQGPANEQFF; CDR3nt: TGTGCCAGCAGGGTACAGGGACCGGCCAATGAGCAGTTCTTC
d_gene: TRBD2; v_gene: TRBV5-5; j_gene: TRBJ2-5; abundance: NA; CDR3aa: CASSFSGGLETQYF; CDR3nt: TGTGCCAGCAGCTTTTCGGGGGGTCTGGAGACCCAGTACTTC
d_gene: TRBD2; v_gene: TRBV7-9; j_gene: TRBJ2-2; abundance: NA; CDR3aa: CASSLGRGGPLQNTGELFF; CDR3nt: TGTGCCAGCAGCTTAGGACGGGGGGGACCCCTCCAGAACACCGGGGAGCTGTTTTTT
d_gene: NA; v_gene: TRBV30; j_gene: TRBJ2-4; abundance: NA; CDR3aa: CAWSLGRSQNIQYF; CDR3nt: TGTGCCTGGAGTTTGGGACGGTCTCAAAACATTCAGTACTTC
d_gene: TRBD2; v_gene: TRBV7-9; j_gene: TRBJ2-5; abundance: once; CDR3aa: CASSLVLAGKETQYF; CDR3nt: TGTGCCAGCAGCTTAGTACTAGCGGGGAAAGAGACCCAGTACTTC
d_gene: TRBD2; v_gene: TRBV9; j_gene: TRBJ2-4; abundance: NA; CDR3aa: CASSVAGGGAVGIQYF; CDR3nt: TGTGCCAGCAGCGTAGCGGGCGGGGGTGCTGTGGGCATTCAGTACTTC
d_gene: NA; v_gene: TRBV7-6; j_gene: TRBJ2-5; abundance: few; CDR3aa: CASSLSLQETQYF; CDR3nt: TGTGCCAGCAGCTTATCCCTCCAAGAGACCCAGTACTTC
d_gene: NA; v_gene: TRBV2; j_gene: TRBJ2-1; abundance: NA; CDR3aa: CASSSRLLSYNEQFF; CDR3nt: TGTGCCAGCAGTTCTCGACTCCTATCCTACAATGAGCAGTTCTTC
d_gene: NA; v_gene: TRBV6-5; j_gene: TRBJ2-7; abundance: NA; CDR3aa: CASRPGPFYEQYF; CDR3nt: TGTGCCAGCAGACCAGGACCCTTCTACGAGCAGTACTTC
d_gene: NA; v_gene: TRBV23-1; j_gene: TRBJ1-3; abundance: NA; CDR3aa: CASSRNRPPLGSGNTIYF; CDR3nt: TGCGCCAGCAGTCGAAACAGACCCCCCTTGGGCTCTGGAAACACCATATATTTT
d_gene: TRBD2; v_gene: TRBV7-2; j_gene: TRBJ2-1; abundance: NA; CDR3aa: CASSLGAGVYNEQFF; CDR3nt: TGTGCCAGCAGCTTAGGAGCGGGGGTTTACAATGAGCAGTTCTTC
d_gene: NA; v_gene: TRBV25-1; j_gene: TRBJ1-2; abundance: NA; CDR3aa: CASQAAYGYTF; CDR3nt: TGTGCCAGTCAGGCGGCCTATGGCTACACCTTC
d_gene: NA; v_gene: TRBV10-3; j_gene: TRBJ1-5; abundance: NA; CDR3aa: CAISEIGTTLGPQHF; CDR3nt: TGTGCCATCAGTGAGATAGGGACAACTTTGGGGCCCCAGCATTTT
d_gene: NA; v_gene: TRBV2; j_gene: TRBJ2-3; abundance: NA; CDR3aa: CASIPNTDTQYF; CDR3nt: TGTGCCAGCATACCCAACACAGATACGCAGTATTTT
d_gene: TRBD1; v_gene: TRBV29-1; j_gene: TRBJ2-1; abundance: NA; CDR3aa: CSIRGQGFHNEQFF; CDR3nt: TGCAGCATCCGGGGACAGGGGTTTCACAATGAGCAGTTCTTC
d_gene: NA; v_gene: TRBV27; j_gene: TRBJ1-1; abundance: NA; CDR3aa: CASSSAGRWEMNTEAFF; CDR3nt: TGTGCCAGCAGTTCGGCGGGACGGTGGGAGATGAACACTGAAGCTTTCTTT
d_gene: NA; v_gene: TRBV11-3; j_gene: TRBJ1-1; abundance: NA; CDR3aa: CASSPVGSSATEAFF; CDR3nt: TGTGCCAGCAGCCCCGTTGGGTCCTCAGCCACTGAAGCTTTCTTT